Listed here are 24 T cell receptor beta chains from one sample, sequenced in a study of blood T cell repertoires in COVID-19. The assay was immunoSEQ multiplex PCR, and TCRdb's table has in-frame clones only and misses some. The data contain some 76,000 clones, around four fifths of them singletons. Sequences were obtained from peripheral blood. These receptors came from a human donor in a cohort sampled during active COVID-19.

J is TRBJ2-2 and V is TRBV19, with TRBD2 matching over 10 bases. Germline V gene data show CDR1 as LNHDA and CDR2 as SQIVND (reference sequence). V gave up 4 bases and J gave up 0 bases; unmatched junction bases: 8. The CDR3 length is 18 residues. In nucleotides, the CDR3 is TGTGCCAGTAGTACCGGCCCCCTAGCGGGAGCGAACACCGGGGAGCTGTTTTTT. As protein: CASSTGPLAGANTGELFF.

This clone was found once. V gene TRBV30 combines with J gene TRBJ2-1; TRBD1 is a possible D gene (5 bases). V was trimmed by 4 bases and J by 3 bases, leaving 19 bases between them. CDR3 size: 16 residues. Germline-derived CDR1 and CDR2 are GTSNPN and SVGIG (reference sequence). The CDR3 nucleotides are TGTGCCTGGACCCCCCTTGGGGCGCCCGTCTACAATGAGCAGTTCTTC. It is translated as CAWTPLGAPVYNEQFF.

This chain uses TRBV7-2 with TRBJ1-2, with D possibly TRBD1 on 6 matching bases. Germline loops: CDR1 SGHTA, CDR2 FQGNSA. With 3 bases removed from V and 2 bases from J, the gap between germline ends came to 10 bases. This CDR3 comprises 14 residues. CDR3 protein: CASSFDRLNYGYTF. The CDR3 coding sequence is TGTGCCAGCAGCTTTGACAGGCTCAACTATGGCTACACCTTC.

The chain has TRBV6-4 and TRBJ1-2; D may be TRBD1 (5 bases). V gave up 7 bases and J gave up 7 bases, with 10 bases separating them. Germline assignment: CDR1 MRHNA and CDR2 SNTAGT. The CDR3 covers 11 residues. DNA for the CDR3: TGTGCCAGCACTTTGGGGGGTGGCTACACCTTC. Encoded protein: CASTLGGGYTF.

The chain links TRBV7-9 to TRBJ2-1; 8 nucleotides match TRBD1. The germline V gene has CDR1 SEHNR and CDR2 FQNEAQ (reference sequence). Unmatched junction bases numbered 7, after V lost 4 bases and J lost 8 bases. CDR3 length equals 14 residues. CDR3 residues: CASSSWTGLDEQFF. Written as DNA, the CDR3 is TGTGCCAGCAGCTCCTGGACAGGGTTGGATGAGCAGTTCTTC.

The rearrangement links TRBV28 to TRBJ1-4, with D tentatively TRBD1 (5 bases). The CDR3 extends over 16 amino acids. Germline-derived CDR1 and CDR2 are MDHEN and SYDVKM. V lost 2 bases to trimming and J lost 4 bases, with 14 bases between them. CDR3 bases: TGTGCCAGCAGTTTAGGGGGTTTGGACTATAATGAAAAACTGTTTTTT. Translated: CASSLGGLDYNEKLFF.

V usage is TRBV18 and J usage is TRBJ2-5, with D perhaps matching TRBD2 (7 bases). V was clipped by 3 bases and J by 5 bases, with 19 bases between them. CDR3 length: 16 amino acids. Germline assignment: CDR1 KGHSH and CDR2 LQKENI. The CDR3 is CASSPSARGARETQYF. The CDR3 DNA reads as TGTGCCAGCTCACCCAGTGCCCGGGGGGCGAGGGAGACCCAGTACTTC.

The gene calls are TRBV19 and TRBJ2-7; maybe TRBD2 (5 bases). Trimming removed 6 bases at V and 0 bases at J, with 12 bases between. The CDR3 is 14 amino acids. From germline, CDR1 is LNHDA and CDR2 SQIVND (reference sequence). As DNA, the CDR3 is TGTGCCAGTAGCGAGAGTGGGAGCTCCTACGAGCAGTACTTC. As protein: CASSESGSSYEQYF.

The chain links TRBV7-9 to TRBJ1-6; maybe TRBD1 (5 bases). CDR1 and CDR2 (germline): SEHNR, FQNEAQ (reference sequence). Trimming shortened V by 5 bases and J by 9 bases, and 20 bases separated the two germline ends. The CDR3 totals 16 residues. The CDR3 loop reads CASSLTSAGYASPLHF. CDR3 nucleotides: TGTGCCAGCAGCCTGACATCGGCAGGGTATGCTTCACCCCTCCACTTT.

The rearrangement links TRBV7-3 to TRBJ2-3, with 10 bases lining up with TRBD2. Germline trimming cut 2 bases from V and 3 bases from J; bases unmatched to any gene: 5. The CDR3 totals 16 residues. From germline, CDR1 is SGHTA and CDR2 FQGTGA. This chain's CDR3 is CASSLLTAGGTDTQYF. The CDR3 region has the DNA TGTGCCAGCAGCTTACTGACAGCGGGGGGGACAGATACGCAGTATTTT.

The chain employs TRBV19 and TRBJ1-4; weak D call: TRBD1 (6 bases). The CDR3 loop spans 14 amino acids. The ends were cut back, 8 bases at V and 8 bases at J, with 18 bases in the middle. The V gene's germline CDR1 is LNHDA and CDR2 SQIVND (reference sequence). CDR3 coding DNA: TGTGCCAGTGGCATACAGGGTACTTACGAAAAACTGTTTTTT. Amino acid sequence: CASGIQGTYEKLFF. Drawing the rest from reference TRBV19 and TRBJ1-4, the complete variable domain is DGGITQSPKYLFRKEGQNVTLSCEQNLNHDAMYWYRQDPGQGLRLIYYSQIVNDFQKGDIAEGYSVSREKKESFPLTVTSAQKNPTAFYLCASGIQGTYEKLFFGSGTQLSVL.

J is TRBJ2-3 and V is TRBV15, with D maybe TRBD1 (5 bases). The CDR3 contains 12 residues. Germline-derived CDR1 and CDR2 are LNHNV and YYDKDF (reference sequence). The V end was cut by 0 bases, the J end by 8 bases, with 6 bases between. The CDR3 DNA is TGTGCCACCAGCAGAGATCAGGGTACGCAGTATTTT. As protein: CATSRDQGTQYF.

The genes are TRBV5-1 and TRBJ2-5; 8 nucleotides align to TRBD2. Germline V gives CDR1 SGHRS, CDR2 YFSETQ. The CDR3 spans 14 residues. The trim removed 0 bases at V and 5 bases at J, leaving 3 bases unmatched. The CDR3 here is CASSLDPGGETQYF. CDR3 coding DNA: TGCGCCAGCAGCTTGGATCCGGGAGGGGAGACCCAGTACTTC.

This chain links TRBV5-1 with TRBJ1-1; tentatively, D is TRBD1 (5 bases). The germline CDR1 and CDR2 sequences are SGHRS and YFSETQ. This CDR3 has 14 amino acids. Trimming stripped 4 bases from V and 4 bases from J, with 14 bases between. The CDR3 sequence: CASSSAGYLTEAFF. CDR3 sequence (DNA): TGCGCCAGCAGCAGCGCAGGGTATCTCACTGAAGCTTTCTTT. Supplemented by reference TRBV5-1 and TRBJ1-1, the full variable domain reads KAGVTQTPRYLIKTRGQQVTLSCSPISGHRSVSWYQQTPGQGLQFLFEYFSETQRNKGNFPGRFSGRQFSNSRSEMNVSTLELGDSALYLCASSSAGYLTEAFFGQGTRLTVV.

This chain uses TRBV7-9 with TRBJ1-1, with 8 bases lining up with TRBD1. The CDR3 runs 14 residues. Looked up from germline, CDR1 is SEHNR and CDR2 is FQNEAQ (reference sequence). Losses at the gene ends were 1 base for V and 11 bases for J; bases not matched to a gene: 9. The chain's CDR3 is CASSLGLTRGLAFF. In DNA form, the CDR3 reads TGTGCCAGCAGCTTAGGTTTGACCAGGGGGCTGGCTTTCTTT.

The rearrangement links TRBV11-2 to TRBJ2-7; 7 bases match TRBD1. This CDR3 is 17 amino acids long. Trimming removed 5 bases from V and 3 bases from J; junction bases left unmatched: 16. Germline V lookup: CDR1 SGHAT, CDR2 FQNNGV. Here the CDR3 DNA reads TGTGCCAGCAGCCCCCAGGGTGGGGACAGCAGGGTCTACGAGCAGTACTTC. Protein sequence: CASSPQGGDSRVYEQYF.

The J gene is TRBJ2-1, the V gene TRBV6-4, with TRBD2 matching over 10 bases. V trimming: 8 bases; J trimming: 10 bases; junction bases outside the gene matches: 14. Germline values: CDR1 MRHNA, CDR2 SNTAGT. CDR3 length equals 15 residues. For the CDR3, the DNA is TGTGCCAGCGCCCGCAGCGGGGGGGCCGCGGAAGAGCAGTTCTTC. Protein product: CASARSGGAAEEQFF.

This chain joins TRBV10-1 and TRBJ2-3, with 7 bases aligning to TRBD2. Germline V gene data show CDR1 as WNHNN and CDR2 as SYGVQD (reference sequence). This CDR3 spans 16 amino acids. Germline trimming cut 5 bases from V and 1 base from J; bases unmatched to any gene: 9. CDR3 sequence (DNA): TGCGCCAGCAGTCCCTCAGGGCTAGCGGGCACAGATACGCAGTATTTT. Translating it yields CASSPSGLAGTDTQYF.

The rearrangement uses TRBV19 and TRBJ2-7, with 7 bases fitting TRBD2. With V trimmed by 6 bases and J by 3 bases, 5 bases remained unmatched. CDR1 and CDR2 (germline): LNHDA, SQIVND (reference sequence). The CDR3 spans 13 residues. The CDR3: CASSWGGNYEQYF. CDR3 in DNA: TGTGCCAGTAGCTGGGGAGGGAACTACGAGCAGTACTTC.

This clone showed up just once. The V and J genes are TRBV5-1 and TRBJ1-1; D gene uncertain. Germline lookup yields CDR1 SGHRS and CDR2 YFSETQ. Deletions cut 0 bases from V and 4 bases from J, with 13 bases between. This CDR3 comprises 15 residues. CDR3 sequence (DNA): TGCGCCAGCAGCTTGGTCGGGGTGGGGAGCACTGAAGCTTTCTTT. It codes for CASSLVGVGSTEAFF.

The chain combines TRBV15 with TRBJ2-7; TRBD2 is a possible D gene (5 bases). CDR3 length: 14 amino acids. In germline, CDR1 is LNHNV, CDR2 YYDKDF (reference sequence). Between the trimmed V and J ends, which lost 0 bases and 4 bases, there was a span of 10 bases. This chain's CDR3 is CATSRDTRTYEQYF. The CDR3 DNA sequence: TGTGCCACCAGCAGAGATACCAGGACTTACGAGCAGTACTTC.

This chain joins TRBV3-1 (or the pseudogene TRBV3-2) and TRBJ2-3; 8 bases map to TRBD2. Germline trimming cut 0 bases from V and 5 bases from J; bases unmatched to any gene: 16. The CDR3 is 19 residues long. Looked up from germline, CDR1 is LGHDT and CDR2 is YNNKEL (reference sequence). CDR3 protein: CASSQDRAGLAGFVDTQYF. CDR3 DNA: TGTGCCAGCAGCCAAGATCGGGCCGGACTAGCTGGTTTCGTAGATACGCAGTATTTT.

This clone was recorded only once. V usage is TRBV18 and J usage is TRBJ2-5; no definite D call. This CDR3 has 13 amino acids. The germline V and J ends were trimmed by 4 bases and 1 base, with 7 bases remaining between them. CDR1 and CDR2 from the germline V gene are KGHSH and LQKENI. The CDR3 spells CASSRLLQETQYF. The CDR3 region has the DNA TGTGCCAGCTCACGGCTCCTCCAAGAGACCCAGTACTTC.

This clone was counted only a few times. This chain uses TRBV4-1 with TRBJ1-4, with 11 nucleotides matching TRBD1. Germline trimming cut 1 base from V and 7 bases from J; bases unmatched to any gene: 8. The CDR3 has 17 amino acids. In germline, CDR1 is MGHRA, CDR2 YSYEKL. The CDR3 DNA reads TGCGCCAGCAGCCAAGGGACAGGGGGCCTAAGGGGTGAAAAACTGTTTTTT. It codes for CASSQGTGGLRGEKLFF.